The sequence of this T cell receptor beta chain was determined in a study of T cell responses to AZD1222 COVID-19 vaccine. Clones were read by immunoSEQ multiplex PCR, and TCRdb kept only the in-frame ones, dropping some. Found here are about 150,000 clones, roughly nine tenths of them singletons; the top ten hold 5.5%. The CDR3 consists of 13 residues. V lost 3 bases to trimming and J lost 7 bases, with 13 bases between them. CDR1 and CDR2 (germline): SGHNT, YYREEE (reference sequence). The chain is built from TRBV5-4 and TRBJ1-1; weak D call: TRBD1 (5 bases). The TCR sequence derives from an adult in good health. The sequences come from peripheral blood, collected on day 0 of MenACWY control vaccination. CDR3 loop: CASSSDRFHEAFF. The CDR3 region has the DNA TGTGCCAGCAGCTCCGACAGATTCCATGAAGCTTTCTTT.